This T cell receptor beta chain appears in the sequencing data of a study of Ad26.COV2.S vaccination and SARS-CoV-2 variants. General study findings and limits: Estimates derived from TCR breadth and depth analyses may have underestimated total T cell responses.

Assay used: immunoSEQ multiplex PCR; TCRdb lists only in-frame clones, some missing. The sample shows under 500,000 clones, about 90% of them seen only once. The CDR3 has 15 residues. A note on this clone: Antigen unknown.

As to treatment: about 20 received Ad26.COV2.S at low or high dose, single or two shots; about 5 received placebo; per-sample allocation not given. The samples date from day 63 after the first vaccine or placebo injection. The sequence was obtained from a person aged 18-60 years who received the Ad26.COV2.S COVID-19 vaccine or a placebo. The specimen was peripheral blood, collected in a trial of Ad26.COV2.S vaccine versus placebo. The gene calls are TRBV21-1 and TRBJ1-6. TRBV21-1 constitutes a pseudogene. CDR3 DNA sequence: TGTGCCAGCTTGGTTCTGGCGGGGTTTATTTCACCCCTCCACTTT. This codes for CASLVLAGFISPLHF.